This T cell receptor (beta chain) was retrieved from a study of shared T cell receptors in the human thymus. Germline V gene lookup returns CDR1 SGHKS and CDR2 YYEKEE (reference sequence). V lost 0 bases and J lost 4, with 10 bases in between. The CDR3 sequence is 14 residues long. The assay was immunoSEQ multiplex PCR, and TCRdb's table has in-frame clones only and misses some. In the table there are approximately 400,000 clones, more than 85% of which are singletons. This chain connects TRBV5-5 to TRBJ1-2; D may be TRBD1 (5 bases). Sequenced sample: thymocytes. The TCR sequence derives from a human donor. CDR3 sequence (DNA): TGTGCCAGCAGCTTGGGAGGGGCGATCTATGGCTACACCTTC. It codes for CASSLGGAIYGYTF.